The 7 T cell receptor beta chains in this list originate from one sample, sequenced in a study of Ad26.COV2.S vaccination and SARS-CoV-2 variants. The treatment: roughly 19 received Ad26.COV2.S at low or high dose, single or two shots; 5 received placebo; per-sample allocation not given. Day 63 after the first injection of vaccine or placebo was the sampling time. This table comes from immunoSEQ multiplex PCR, and its TCRdb copy is limited to in-frame clones, with some not included. Of about 350,000 clones listed, 86% were seen once; the top ten hold about 10%. The input for sequencing was peripheral blood, taken in a trial of Ad26.COV2.S vaccine versus placebo. Receptor source: a person between 18 and 59 years old who received the Ad26.COV2.S COVID-19 vaccine or a placebo.

The genes are TRBV6-1 and TRBJ1-6; D might be TRBD1 (6 bases). The V end lost 0 bases, the J end lost 11 bases, and 17 bases lay between the germline ends. Germline CDR1 and CDR2: MNHNS and SASEGT. The CDR3 consists of 16 residues. The CDR3 loop is CASSEAGRGALTPLHF. DNA for the CDR3: TGTGCCAGCAGTGAAGCGGGGCGGGGGGCGCTTACACCCCTCCACTTT.

The CDR3 DNA is TGTGCCAGCAGCCGAGGGGGGCTTGGTCAGCCCCAGCATTTT. It encodes CASSRGGLGQPQHF. V gene TRBV7-8 combines with J gene TRBJ1-5; tentatively, D is TRBD1 (6 bases). The CDR3 is 14 amino acids. The V gene lost 5 bases and the J gene lost 6 bases, with 14 bases spanning the gap. The germline gives CDR1 SGHVS, CDR2 FQNEAQ.

The rearrangement joins TRBV4-3 to TRBJ1-1; D might be TRBD1 (5 bases). The ends were cut back, 5 bases at V and 5 bases at J, with 6 bases in the middle. The length of the CDR3 is 11 residues. In germline, CDR1 is LGHNA, CDR2 YSLEER. CDR3 DNA sequence: TGCGCCAGCAGCAGGGGTACTGAAGCTTTCTTT. It is translated as CASSRGTEAFF.

Concerning this clone: This sample includes further DNA sequences coding for the same CDR3. The chain employs TRBV3-1 (or the pseudogene TRBV3-2) and TRBJ2-7; no clear D gene. Germline-derived CDR1 and CDR2 are LGHDT and YNNKEL (reference sequence). With 1 base removed from V and 1 base from J, the gap between germline ends came to 2 bases. The CDR3 runs 12 residues. CDR3 coding DNA: TGTGCCAGCAGCCAAGTATCCTACGAGCAGTACTTC. Its translation: CASSQVSYEQYF.

The rearrangement uses TRBV13 and TRBJ2-7, with 9 bases matching TRBD1. CDR3 size: 15 residues. CDR1 PRHDT and CDR2 FYEKMQ come from the germline V gene (reference sequence). V gave up 4 bases and J gave up 2 bases; unmatched junction bases: 6. CDR3 sequence reads: CASSWRTGDPYEQYF. CDR3 DNA: TGTGCCAGCAGCTGGAGGACAGGGGACCCCTACGAGCAGTACTTC.

The chain joins TRBV7-9 to TRBJ2-1, with TRBD2 as a possible D gene (6 bases). Germline CDR1 reads SEHNR; CDR2 reads FQNEAQ (reference sequence). This CDR3 comprises 14 residues. V lost 5 bases and J lost 7, with 15 bases in between. The CDR3 nucleotides are TGTGCCAGCAGCCCCCGGGGGAAGGGTAATGAGCAGTTCTTC. This encodes CASSPRGKGNEQFF.

The chain combines TRBV5-1 with TRBJ1-2; D may be TRBD1 (5 bases). From germline, CDR1 is SGHRS and CDR2 YFSETQ. Trimming left V 0 bases short and J 0 bases short, with 9 bases between. This CDR3 comprises 15 residues. CDR3 loop: CASSLAGPSNYGYTF. The CDR3 nucleotides read TGCGCCAGCAGCTTGGCGGGGCCCTCTAACTATGGCTACACCTTC.